This is a list of T cell receptor beta chains from one sample in a study of T cell responses to AZD1222 COVID-19 vaccine. Only in-frame clones appear in the TCRdb table, and some are missing; sequencing was by immunoSEQ multiplex PCR. The data hold about 190,000 clones, with roughly 93% observed a single time. The source material was peripheral blood, sampled on day 0 of AZD1222 vaccination. The receptor source for this set is an adult in good health. CDR3s include the opening cysteine and the closing phenylalanine or tryptophan.

V gene: TRBV4-2; CDR3 protein: CASSQDETGGSPLHF
V gene: TRBV7-6; CDR3 protein: CASSFDPNTEAFF
V gene: TRBV27; CDR3 protein: CASSSMDRVRNIQYF
V gene: TRBV6-1; CDR3 protein: CASSERLVFYEQYF
V gene: TRBV7-8; CDR3 protein: CASSTGGNYGYTF
V gene: TRBV18; CDR3 protein: CASSPSQTVSTDTQYF
V gene: TRBV6-1; CDR3 protein: CASSEGQENTEAFF
V gene: TRBV19; CDR3 protein: CASSARDRGSYSGANVLTF
V gene: TRBV7-8; CDR3 protein: CASRLFLGTGGTEAFF
V gene: TRBV10-3; CDR3 protein: CAISESVGGGELFF
V gene: TRBV6-5; CDR3 protein: CASRKRTSGHEQYF
V gene: TRBV29-1; CDR3 protein: CSAVEGPNEQFF
V gene: TRBV28; CDR3 protein: CASRSGQGNQPQHF
V gene: TRBV18; CDR3 protein: CASSPTTDRTEAFF
V gene: TRBV5-6; CDR3 protein: CASSGQTRTNSYEQYF
V gene: TRBV19; CDR3 protein: CASSLSTVTEQYF
V gene: TRBV19; CDR3 protein: CATGVGGSGQYF
V gene: TRBV28; CDR3 protein: CASSLQILSEQYF
V gene: TRBV7-8; CDR3 protein: CASNPWAENRDGRIYEQYF
V gene: TRBV5-1; CDR3 protein: CASSSALVSYNEQFF
V gene: TRBV28; CDR3 protein: CASSFPAEKLFF
V gene: TRBV19; CDR3 protein: CASSLSGGYEQYF
V gene: TRBV10-1; CDR3 protein: CASSELWFNTEAFF
V gene: TRBV6-1; CDR3 protein: CASSEYLITGQNQPQHF
V gene: TRBV21-1; CDR3 protein: CASSRHREHLMEADTQYF
V gene: TRBV11-2; CDR3 protein: CASSLPTGDEQYF
V gene: TRBV29-1; CDR3 protein: CSVDGGGDNQPQHF
V gene: TRBV7-9; CDR3 protein: CASSSLAEKLFF
V gene: TRBV11-2; CDR3 protein: CASSTGLAGTRTQYF
V gene: TRBV28; CDR3 protein: CASIVGWHTEAFF
V gene: TRBV18; CDR3 protein: CASSPRGGLEPQHF
V gene: TRBV7-9; CDR3 protein: CASSPPAGGYNEQFF
V gene: TRBV15; CDR3 protein: CATSRDPGTYEQYF
V gene: TRBV7-2; CDR3 protein: CASSLESGRAAYGYTF
V gene: TRBV5-4; CDR3 protein: CASSKQGTTNEKLFF
V gene: TRBV15; CDR3 protein: CATSSLHPGLFF
V gene: TRBV10-2; CDR3 protein: CASSVVKHILVESTQQFF
V gene: TRBV27; CDR3 protein: CASSAGSRLYNSPLHF
V gene: TRBV18; CDR3 protein: CASSQQGAVTGELFF
V gene: TRBV10-3; CDR3 protein: CAIRGTGGNTGELFF
V gene: TRBV2; CDR3 protein: CASSEARTAFGGYTF
V gene: TRBV28; CDR3 protein: CASRLGTVQETQYF
V gene: TRBV28; CDR3 protein: CASSLLGSTDTQYF
V gene: TRBV11-3; CDR3 protein: CASSLVVGTGQPDEQFF
V gene: TRBV6-6; CDR3 protein: CASSSGTDTQYF
V gene: TRBV5-1; CDR3 protein: CASSLFTSPGPGELFF